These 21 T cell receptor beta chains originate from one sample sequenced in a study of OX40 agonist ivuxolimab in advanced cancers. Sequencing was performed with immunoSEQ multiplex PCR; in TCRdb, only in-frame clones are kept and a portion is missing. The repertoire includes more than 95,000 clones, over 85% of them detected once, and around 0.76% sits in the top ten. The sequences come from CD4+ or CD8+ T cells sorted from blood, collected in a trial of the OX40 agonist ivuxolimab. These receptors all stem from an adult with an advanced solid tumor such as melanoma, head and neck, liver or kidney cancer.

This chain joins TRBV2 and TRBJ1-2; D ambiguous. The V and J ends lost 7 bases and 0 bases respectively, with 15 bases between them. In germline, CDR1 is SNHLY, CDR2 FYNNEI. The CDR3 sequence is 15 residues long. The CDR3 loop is CASIPLSGPNYGYTF. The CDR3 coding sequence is TGTGCCAGCATCCCATTGAGCGGACCTAACTATGGCTACACCTTC.

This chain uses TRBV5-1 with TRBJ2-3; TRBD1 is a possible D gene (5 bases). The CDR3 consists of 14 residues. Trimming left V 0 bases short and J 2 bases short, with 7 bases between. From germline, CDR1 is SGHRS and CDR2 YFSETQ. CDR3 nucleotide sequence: TGCGCCAGCAGCTTGGGACAGTACACAGATACGCAGTATTTT. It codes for CASSLGQYTDTQYF. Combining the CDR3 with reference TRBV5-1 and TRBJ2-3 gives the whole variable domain KAGVTQTPRYLIKTRGQQVTLSCSPISGHRSVSWYQQTPGQGLQFLFEYFSETQRNKGNFPGRFSGRQFSNSRSEMNVSTLELGDSALYLCASSLGQYTDTQYFGPGTRLTVL.

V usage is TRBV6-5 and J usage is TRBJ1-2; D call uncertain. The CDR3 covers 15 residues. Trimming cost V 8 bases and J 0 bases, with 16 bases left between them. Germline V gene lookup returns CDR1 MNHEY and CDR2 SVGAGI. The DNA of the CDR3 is TGTGCCAGCGGACTAATGCAGGTTCCTAACTATGGCTACACCTTC. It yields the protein CASGLMQVPNYGYTF.

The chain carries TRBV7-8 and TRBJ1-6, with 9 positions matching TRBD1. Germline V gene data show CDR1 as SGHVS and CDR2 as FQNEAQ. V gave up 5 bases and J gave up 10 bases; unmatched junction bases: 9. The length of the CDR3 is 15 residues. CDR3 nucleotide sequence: TGTGCCAGCAGCACCCGGGACAGGGTAAAATCACCCCTCCACTTT. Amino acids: CASSTRDRVKSPLHF.

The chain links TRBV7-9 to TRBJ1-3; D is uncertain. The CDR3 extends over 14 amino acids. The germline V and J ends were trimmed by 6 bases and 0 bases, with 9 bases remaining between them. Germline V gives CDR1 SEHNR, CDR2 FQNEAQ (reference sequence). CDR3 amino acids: CASRVGVSGNTIYF. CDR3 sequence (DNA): TGTGCCAGCAGAGTTGGAGTCTCTGGAAACACCATATATTTT.

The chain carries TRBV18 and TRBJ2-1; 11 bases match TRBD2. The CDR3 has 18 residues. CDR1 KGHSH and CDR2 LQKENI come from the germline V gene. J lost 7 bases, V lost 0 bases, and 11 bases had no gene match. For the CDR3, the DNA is TGTGCCAGCTCACCACCATCGGGTAGCGGGGGGGCCCGGAATGAGCAGTTCTTC. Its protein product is CASSPPSGSGGARNEQFF.

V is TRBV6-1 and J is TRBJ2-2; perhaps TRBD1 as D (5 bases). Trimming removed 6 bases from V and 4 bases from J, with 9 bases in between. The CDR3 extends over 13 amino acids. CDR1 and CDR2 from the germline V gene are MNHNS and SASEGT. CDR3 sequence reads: CASRKGSTGELFF. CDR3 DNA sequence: TGTGCCAGCAGAAAGGGGTCCACCGGGGAGCTGTTTTTT.

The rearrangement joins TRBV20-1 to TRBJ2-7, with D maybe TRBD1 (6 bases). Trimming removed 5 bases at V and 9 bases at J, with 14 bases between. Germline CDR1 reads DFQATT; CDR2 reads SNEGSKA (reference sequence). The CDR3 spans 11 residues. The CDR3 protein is CSAEQGVGQYF. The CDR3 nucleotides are TGCAGTGCTGAACAGGGTGTCGGGCAGTACTTC.

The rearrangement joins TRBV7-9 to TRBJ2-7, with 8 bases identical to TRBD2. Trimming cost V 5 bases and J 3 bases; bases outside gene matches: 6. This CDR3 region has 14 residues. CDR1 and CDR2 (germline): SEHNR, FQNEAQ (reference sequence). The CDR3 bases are TGTGCCAGCAGCCCCCGGGCGGGGGGCTACGAGCAGTACTTC. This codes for CASSPRAGGYEQYF.

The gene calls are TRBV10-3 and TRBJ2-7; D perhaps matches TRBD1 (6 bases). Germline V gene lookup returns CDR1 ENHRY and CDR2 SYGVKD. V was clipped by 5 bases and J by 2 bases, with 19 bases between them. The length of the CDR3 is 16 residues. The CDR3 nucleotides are TGTGCCATCAGTTCCCCCCCCGGGACACTGACCTACGAGCAGTACTTC. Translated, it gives CAISSPPGTLTYEQYF.

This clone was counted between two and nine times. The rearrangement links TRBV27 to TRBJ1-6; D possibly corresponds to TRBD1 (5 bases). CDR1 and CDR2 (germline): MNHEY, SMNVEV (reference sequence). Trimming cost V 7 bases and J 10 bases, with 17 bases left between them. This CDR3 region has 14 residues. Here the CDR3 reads CASTLGGSWSPLHF. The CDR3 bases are TGTGCCAGCACTTTGGGGGGGAGTTGGTCACCCCTCCACTTT.

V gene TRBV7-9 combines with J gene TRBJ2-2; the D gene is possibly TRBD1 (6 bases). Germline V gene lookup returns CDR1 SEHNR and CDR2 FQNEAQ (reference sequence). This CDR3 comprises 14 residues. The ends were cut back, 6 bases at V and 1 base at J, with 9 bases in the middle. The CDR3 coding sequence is TGTGCCAGCAGTTTACAGGGGAACACCGGGGAGCTGTTTTTT. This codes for CASSLQGNTGELFF.

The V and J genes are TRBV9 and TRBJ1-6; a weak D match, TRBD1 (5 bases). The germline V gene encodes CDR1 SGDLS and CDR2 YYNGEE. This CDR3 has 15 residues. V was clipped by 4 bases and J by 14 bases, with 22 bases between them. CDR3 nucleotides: TGTGCCAGCAGCCCGGGGGATTCGTGGAGTGGGGCCCTCCACTTT. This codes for CASSPGDSWSGALHF.

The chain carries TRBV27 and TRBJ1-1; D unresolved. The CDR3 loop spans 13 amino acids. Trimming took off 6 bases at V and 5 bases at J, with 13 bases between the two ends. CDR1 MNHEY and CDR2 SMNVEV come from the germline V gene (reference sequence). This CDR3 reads CASRDTGQTEAFF. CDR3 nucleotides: TGTGCCAGCAGGGATACCGGGCAAACTGAAGCTTTCTTT.

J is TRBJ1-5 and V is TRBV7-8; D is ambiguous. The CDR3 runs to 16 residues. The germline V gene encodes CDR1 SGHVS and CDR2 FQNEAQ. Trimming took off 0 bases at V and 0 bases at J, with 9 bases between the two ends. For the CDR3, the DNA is TGTGCCAGCAGCTTAGCCCGGGAGGTTAGCAATCAGCCCCAGCATTTT. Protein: CASSLAREVSNQPQHF.

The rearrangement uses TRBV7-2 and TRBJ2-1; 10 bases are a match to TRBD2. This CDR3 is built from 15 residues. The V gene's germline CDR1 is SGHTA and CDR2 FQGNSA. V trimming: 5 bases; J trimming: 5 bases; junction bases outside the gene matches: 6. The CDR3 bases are TGTGCCAGCAGCCCCTTAGCGGGGGGCCACAATGAGCAGTTCTTC. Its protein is CASSPLAGGHNEQFF.

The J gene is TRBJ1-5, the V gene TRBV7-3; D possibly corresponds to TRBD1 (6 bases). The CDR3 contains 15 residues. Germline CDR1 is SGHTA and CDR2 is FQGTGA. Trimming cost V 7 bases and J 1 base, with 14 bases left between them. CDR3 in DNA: TGTGCCAGCACCGTAACAGGGAGCAGCAATCAGCCCCAGCATTTT. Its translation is CASTVTGSSNQPQHF.

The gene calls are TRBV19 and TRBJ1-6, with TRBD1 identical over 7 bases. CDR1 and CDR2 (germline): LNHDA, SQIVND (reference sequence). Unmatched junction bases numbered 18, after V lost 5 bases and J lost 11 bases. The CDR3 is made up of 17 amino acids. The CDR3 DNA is TGTGCCAGTAGTCCTTTACAGGGGACAAATTCGGGACCACCCCTCCACTTT. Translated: CASSPLQGTNSGPPLHF.

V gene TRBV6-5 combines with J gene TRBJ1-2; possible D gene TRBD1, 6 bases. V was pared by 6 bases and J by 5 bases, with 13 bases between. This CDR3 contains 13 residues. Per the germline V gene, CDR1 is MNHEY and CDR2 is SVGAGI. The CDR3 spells CASSRGGVYGYTF. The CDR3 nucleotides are TGTGCCAGCAGCAGAGGGGGTGTGTATGGCTACACCTTC.

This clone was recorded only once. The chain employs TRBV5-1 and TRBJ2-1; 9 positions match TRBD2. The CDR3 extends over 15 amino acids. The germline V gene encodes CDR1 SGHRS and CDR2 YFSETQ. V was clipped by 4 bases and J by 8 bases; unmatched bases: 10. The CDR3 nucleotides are TGCGCCAGCAGCCCCGGGGAGCGGGGGGTTGATGAGCAGTTCTTC. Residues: CASSPGERGVDEQFF.

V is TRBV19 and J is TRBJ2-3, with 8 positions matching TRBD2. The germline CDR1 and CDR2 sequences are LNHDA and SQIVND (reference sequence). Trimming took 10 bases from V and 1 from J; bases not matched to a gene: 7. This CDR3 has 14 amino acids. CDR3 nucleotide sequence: TGTGCCACTAGACGGGGGGGCGGCACAGATACGCAGTATTTT. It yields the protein CATRRGGGTDTQYF.